This TCR beta chain emerged from a study of blood T cell repertoires in COVID-19. Study information: From T cells, B-cell-depleted T cells, or PBMCs came the material, which was cDNA or gDNA.

Authors' methods: Amplifying reference gene primers gave estimates of nucleated cell counts. Sequencing used immunoSEQ multiplex PCR; TCRdb keeps in-frame clones, though not all of them. V and J calls and clone size are those listed in that table; D and trimming were worked out from the DNA. Counted here are some 74,000 clones, 80% occurring once; the ten biggest clones make up around 12%. There are 14 residues in the CDR3. The germline CDR1 and CDR2 sequences are MDHEN and SYDVKM. Trimming took off 3 bases at V and 1 base at J, with 9 bases between the two ends. The specimen was peripheral blood. The TCR originated in a human donor in a cohort sampled during active COVID-19. The chain couples TRBV28 to TRBJ1-1; no clear D gene. The CDR3: CASSLWGENTEAFF. As DNA, the CDR3 is TGTGCCAGCAGTTTGTGGGGAGAGAACACTGAAGCTTTCTTT.